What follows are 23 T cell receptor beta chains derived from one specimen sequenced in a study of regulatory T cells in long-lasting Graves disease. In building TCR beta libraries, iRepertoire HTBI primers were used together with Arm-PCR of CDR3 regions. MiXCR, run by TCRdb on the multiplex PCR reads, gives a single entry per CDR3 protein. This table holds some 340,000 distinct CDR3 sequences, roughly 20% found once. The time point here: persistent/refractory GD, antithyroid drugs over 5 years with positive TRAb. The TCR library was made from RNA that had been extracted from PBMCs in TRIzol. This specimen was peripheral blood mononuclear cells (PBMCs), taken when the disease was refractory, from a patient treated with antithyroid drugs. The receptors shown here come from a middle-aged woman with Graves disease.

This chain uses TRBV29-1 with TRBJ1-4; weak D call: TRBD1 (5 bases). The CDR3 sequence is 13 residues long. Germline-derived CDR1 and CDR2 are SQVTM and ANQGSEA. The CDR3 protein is CSVTGARDEKLFF. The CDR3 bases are TGCAGTGTGACCGGGGCTAGGGATGAAAAACTGTTTTTT.

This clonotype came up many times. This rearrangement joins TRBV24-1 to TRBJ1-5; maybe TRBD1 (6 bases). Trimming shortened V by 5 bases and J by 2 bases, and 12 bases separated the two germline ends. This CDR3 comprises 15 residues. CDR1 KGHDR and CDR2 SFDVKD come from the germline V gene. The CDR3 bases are TGTGCCACCAGTGCCGAGGGGGATGGCAATCAGCCCCAGCATTTT. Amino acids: CATSAEGDGNQPQHF.

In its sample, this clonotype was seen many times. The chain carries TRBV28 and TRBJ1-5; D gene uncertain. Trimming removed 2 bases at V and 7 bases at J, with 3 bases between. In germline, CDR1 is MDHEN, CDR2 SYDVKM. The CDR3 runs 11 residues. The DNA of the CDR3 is TGTGCCAGCAGTTTAGCCCAGCCCCAGCATTTT. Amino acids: CASSLAQPQHF.

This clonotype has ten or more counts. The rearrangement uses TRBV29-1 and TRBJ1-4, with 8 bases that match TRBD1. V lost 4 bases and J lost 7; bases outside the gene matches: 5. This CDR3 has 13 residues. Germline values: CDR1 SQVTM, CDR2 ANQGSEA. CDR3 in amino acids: CSVAGGGGEKLFF. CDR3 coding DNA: TGCAGCGTTGCAGGGGGCGGTGGTGAAAAACTGTTTTTT. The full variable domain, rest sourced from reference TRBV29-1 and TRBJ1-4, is SAVISQKPSRDICQRGTSLTIQCQVDSQVTMMFWYRQQPGQSLTLIATANQGSEATYESGFVIDKFPISRPNLTFSTLTVSNMSPEDSSIYLCSVAGGGGEKLFFGSGTQLSVL.

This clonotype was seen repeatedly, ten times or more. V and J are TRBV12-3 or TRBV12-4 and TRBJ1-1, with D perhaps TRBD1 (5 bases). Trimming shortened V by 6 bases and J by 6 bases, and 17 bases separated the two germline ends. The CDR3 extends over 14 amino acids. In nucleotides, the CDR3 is TGTGCCAGCAGACCCAGCAGGCGAGGGGCTGAAGCTTTCTTT. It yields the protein CASRPSRRGAEAFF.

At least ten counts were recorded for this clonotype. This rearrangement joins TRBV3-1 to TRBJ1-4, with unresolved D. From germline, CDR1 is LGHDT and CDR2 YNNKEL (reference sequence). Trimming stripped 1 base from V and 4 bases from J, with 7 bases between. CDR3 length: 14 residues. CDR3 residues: CASSQGYRNEKLFF. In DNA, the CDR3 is TGTGCCAGCAGCCAAGGGTACCGTAATGAAAAACTGTTTTTT.

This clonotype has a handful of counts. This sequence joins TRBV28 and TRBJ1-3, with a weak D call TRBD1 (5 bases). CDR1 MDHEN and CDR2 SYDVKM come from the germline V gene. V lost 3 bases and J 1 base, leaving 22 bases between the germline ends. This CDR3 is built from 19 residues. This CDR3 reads CASSFPGRSPLLSGNTIYF. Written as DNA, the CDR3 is TGTGCCAGCAGTTTTCCAGGGAGATCTCCCCTTTTATCTGGAAACACCATATATTTT.

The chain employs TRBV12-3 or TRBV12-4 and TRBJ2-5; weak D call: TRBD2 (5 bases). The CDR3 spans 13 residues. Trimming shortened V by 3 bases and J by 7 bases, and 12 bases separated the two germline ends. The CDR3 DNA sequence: TGTGCCAGCAGTTTCGACTCCCGGGGGACCCAGTACTTC. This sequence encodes CASSFDSRGTQYF.

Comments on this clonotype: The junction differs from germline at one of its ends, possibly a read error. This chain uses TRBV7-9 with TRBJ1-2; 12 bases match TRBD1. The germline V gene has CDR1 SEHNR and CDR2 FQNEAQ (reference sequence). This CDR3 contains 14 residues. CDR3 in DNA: TGTGCCAGCAGCTTAGAAGCGGGACAGGGGGCTCACTTCTTC. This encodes CASSLEAGQGAHFF.

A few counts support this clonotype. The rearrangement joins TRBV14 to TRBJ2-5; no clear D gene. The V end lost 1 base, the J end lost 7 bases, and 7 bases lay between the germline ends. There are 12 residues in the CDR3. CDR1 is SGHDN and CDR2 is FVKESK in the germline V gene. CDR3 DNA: TGTGCCAGCAGCCAAGGGCGGCGGACCCAGTACTTC. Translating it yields CASSQGRRTQYF.

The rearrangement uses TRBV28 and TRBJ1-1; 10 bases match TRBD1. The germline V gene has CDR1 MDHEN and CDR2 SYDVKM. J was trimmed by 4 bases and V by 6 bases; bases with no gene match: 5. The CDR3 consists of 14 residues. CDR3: CASSQTGGGTEAFF. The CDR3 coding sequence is TGTGCCAGCAGCCAGACAGGGGGCGGCACTGAAGCTTTCTTT.

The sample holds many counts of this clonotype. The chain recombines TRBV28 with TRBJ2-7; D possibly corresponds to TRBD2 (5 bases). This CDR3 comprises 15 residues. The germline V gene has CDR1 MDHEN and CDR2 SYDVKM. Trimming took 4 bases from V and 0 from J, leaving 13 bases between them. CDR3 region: CASSSGGGTSYEQYF. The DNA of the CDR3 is TGTGCCAGCAGTTCAGGAGGAGGAACCTCCTACGAGCAGTACTTC.

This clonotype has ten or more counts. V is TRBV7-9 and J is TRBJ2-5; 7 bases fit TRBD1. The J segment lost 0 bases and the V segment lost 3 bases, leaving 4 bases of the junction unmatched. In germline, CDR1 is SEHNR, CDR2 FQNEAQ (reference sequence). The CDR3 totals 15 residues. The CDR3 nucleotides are TGTGCCAGCAGCTTGCTTGGGACAGACCAAGAGACCCAGTACTTC. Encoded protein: CASSLLGTDQETQYF. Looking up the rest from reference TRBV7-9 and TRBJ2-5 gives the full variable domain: DTGVSQNPRHKITKRGQNVTFRCDPISEHNRLYWYRQTLGQGPEFLTYFQNEAQLEKSRLLSDRFSAERPKGSFSTLEIQRTEQGDSAMYLCASSLLGTDQETQYFGPGTRLLVL.

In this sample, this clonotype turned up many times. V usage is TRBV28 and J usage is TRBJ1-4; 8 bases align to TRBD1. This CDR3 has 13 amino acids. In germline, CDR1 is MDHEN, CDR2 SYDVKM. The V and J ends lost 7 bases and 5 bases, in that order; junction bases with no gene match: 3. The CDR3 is CASTGQENEKLFF. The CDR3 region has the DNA TGTGCCAGCACGGGACAGGAAAATGAAAAACTGTTTTTT.

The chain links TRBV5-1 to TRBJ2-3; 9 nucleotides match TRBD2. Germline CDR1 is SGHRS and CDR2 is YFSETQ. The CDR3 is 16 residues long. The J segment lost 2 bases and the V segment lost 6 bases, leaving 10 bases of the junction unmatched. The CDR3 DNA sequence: TGCGCCAGCATCCTTTCGACTAGCGGAATCACAGATACGCAGTATTTT. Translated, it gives CASILSTSGITDTQYF.

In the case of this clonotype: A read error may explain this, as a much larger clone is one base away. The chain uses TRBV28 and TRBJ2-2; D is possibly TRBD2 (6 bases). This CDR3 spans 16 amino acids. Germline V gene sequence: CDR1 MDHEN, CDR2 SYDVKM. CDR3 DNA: TGTGCCAGCAGTATTCCTAGCGATGCGAACACCGGGGAGCTGCTTTTT. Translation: CASSIPSDANTGELLF.

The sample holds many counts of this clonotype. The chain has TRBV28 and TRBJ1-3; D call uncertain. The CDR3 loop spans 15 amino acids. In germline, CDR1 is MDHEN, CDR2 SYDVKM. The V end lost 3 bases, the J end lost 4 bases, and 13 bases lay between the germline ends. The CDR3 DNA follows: TGTGCCAGCAGTTTCGCGGGGTTGGAGGGAAACACCATATATTTT. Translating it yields CASSFAGLEGNTIYF.

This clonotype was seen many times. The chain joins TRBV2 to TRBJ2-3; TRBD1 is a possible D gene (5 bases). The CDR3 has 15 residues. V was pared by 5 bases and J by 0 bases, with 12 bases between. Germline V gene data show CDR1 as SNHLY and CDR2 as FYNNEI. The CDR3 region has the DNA TGTGCCAGCAGTAGGGGATCCCATAGCACAGATACGCAGTATTTT. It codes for CASSRGSHSTDTQYF.

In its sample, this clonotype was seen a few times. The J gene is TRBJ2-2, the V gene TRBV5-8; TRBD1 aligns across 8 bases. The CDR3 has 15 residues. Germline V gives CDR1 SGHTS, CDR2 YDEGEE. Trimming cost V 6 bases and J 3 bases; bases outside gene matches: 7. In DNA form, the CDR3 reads TGTGCCAGCACCCGGACAGGGCCATACACCGGGGAGCTGTTTTTT. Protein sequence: CASTRTGPYTGELFF.

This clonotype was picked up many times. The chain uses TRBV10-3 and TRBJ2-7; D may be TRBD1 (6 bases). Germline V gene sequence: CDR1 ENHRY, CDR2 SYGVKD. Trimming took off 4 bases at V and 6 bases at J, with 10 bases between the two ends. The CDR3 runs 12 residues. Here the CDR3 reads CAISVVGGEQYF. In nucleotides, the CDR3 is TGTGCCATCAGTGTTGTAGGGGGCGAGCAGTACTTC.

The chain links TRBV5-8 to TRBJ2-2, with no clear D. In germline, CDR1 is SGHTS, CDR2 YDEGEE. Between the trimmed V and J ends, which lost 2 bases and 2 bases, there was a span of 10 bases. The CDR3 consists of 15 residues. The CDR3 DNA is TGTGCCAGCAGCTTAAGGGATCATAACACCGGGGAGCTGTTTTTT. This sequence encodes CASSLRDHNTGELFF.

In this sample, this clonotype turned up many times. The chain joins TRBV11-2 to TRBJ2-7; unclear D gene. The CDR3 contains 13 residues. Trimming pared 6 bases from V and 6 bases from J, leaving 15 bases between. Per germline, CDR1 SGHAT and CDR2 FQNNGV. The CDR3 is CASRTHYGLEQYF. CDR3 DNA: TGTGCCAGCAGGACCCATTATGGTCTCGAGCAGTACTTC. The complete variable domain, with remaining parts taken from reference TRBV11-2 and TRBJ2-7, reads EAGVAQSPRYKIIEKRQSVAFWCNPISGHATLYWYQQILGQGPKLLIQFQNNGVVDDSQLPKDRFSAERLKGVDSTLKIQPAKLEDSAVYLCASRTHYGLEQYFGPGTRLTVT.

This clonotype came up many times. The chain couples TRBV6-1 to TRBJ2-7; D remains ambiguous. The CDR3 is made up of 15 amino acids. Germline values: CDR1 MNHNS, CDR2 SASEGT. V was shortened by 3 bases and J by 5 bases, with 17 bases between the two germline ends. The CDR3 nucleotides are TGTGCCAGCAGTGAGAAGTGGGTTCCACGGGACGAGCAGTACTTC. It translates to CASSEKWVPRDEQYF.